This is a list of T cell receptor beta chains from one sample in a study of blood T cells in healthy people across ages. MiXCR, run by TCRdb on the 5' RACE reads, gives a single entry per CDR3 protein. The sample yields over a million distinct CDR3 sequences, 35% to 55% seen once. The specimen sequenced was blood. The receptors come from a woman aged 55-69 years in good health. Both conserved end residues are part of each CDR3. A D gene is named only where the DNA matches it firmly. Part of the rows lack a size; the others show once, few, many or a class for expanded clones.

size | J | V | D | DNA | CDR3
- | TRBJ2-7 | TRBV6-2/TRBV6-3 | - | TGTGCCAGCAGTCGCCGGACGGCGAGCTCCTACGAGCAGTACTTC | CASSRRTASSYEQYF
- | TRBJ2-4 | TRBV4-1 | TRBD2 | TGCGCCAGCAGCCAAGCAGGCTTGGTAGCGGGAGGGCCTGGGAGAAACATTCAGTACTTC | CASSQAGLVAGGPGRNIQYF
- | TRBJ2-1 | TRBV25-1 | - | TGTGCCAGCAGTGAATACCGGTTGCCGGGGGAGCAGTTCTTC | CASSEYRLPGEQFF
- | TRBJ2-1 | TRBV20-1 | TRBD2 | TGCAGCGCTACCCTAGCGGGCCCTTTGCAGTCCTACAATGAGCAGTTCTTC | CSATLAGPLQSYNEQFF
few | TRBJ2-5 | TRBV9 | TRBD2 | TGTGCCAGCAGCTCCTGGGGCGGGAGTGAGACCCAGTACTTC | CASSSWGGSETQYF
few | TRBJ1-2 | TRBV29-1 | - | TGCAGCGTTGCGTCTCCCTCCCGTGGCTACACCTTC | CSVASPSRGYTF
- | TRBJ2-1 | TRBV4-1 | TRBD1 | TGCGCCAGCAGCCAAGATTTCGCAGGGGGCATCACCTACAATGAGCAGTTCTTC | CASSQDFAGGITYNEQFF
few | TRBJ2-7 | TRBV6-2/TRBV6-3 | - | TGTGCCAGCAGTTACTCCCCGTTCGAGCAGTACTTC | CASSYSPFEQYF
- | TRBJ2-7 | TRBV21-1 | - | TGTGCCAGCAGCAAGGGAGGCGGGACCTACTACGAGCAGTACTTC | CASSKGGGTYYEQYF
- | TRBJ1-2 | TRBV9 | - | TGTGCCAGCAGCGTAGGACAACCCCTCTACTATGGCTACACCTTC | CASSVGQPLYYGYTF
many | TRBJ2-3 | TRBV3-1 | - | TGTGCCAGCAGCCAACAGGTCGGAGATACGCAGTATTTT | CASSQQVGDTQYF
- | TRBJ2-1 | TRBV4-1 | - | TGCGCCAGCAGCCAAACAAGTTCCGCCTACAATGAGCAGTTCTTC | CASSQTSSAYNEQFF
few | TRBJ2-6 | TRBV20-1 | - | TGCAGTGCTAGAGGTATTAGCTCTGGGGCCAACGTCCTGACTTTC | CSARGISSGANVLTF
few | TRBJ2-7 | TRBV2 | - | TGTGCCAGCACCGCCCAATTATACGAGCAGTACTTC | CASTAQLYEQYF
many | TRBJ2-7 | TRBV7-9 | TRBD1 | TGTGCCAGCAGCTCCGCTCACAGGGGGAGTTACGAGCAGTACTTC | CASSSAHRGSYEQYF
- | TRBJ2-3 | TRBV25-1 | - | TGTGCCAGCAGTGCCTCCGCCCCCAGGCCAGATACGCAGTATTTT | CASSASAPRPDTQYF
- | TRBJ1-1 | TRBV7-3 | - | TGTGCCAGCAGCTTAACGGGAGGGGCGGGCACTGAAGCTTTCTTT | CASSLTGGAGTEAFF
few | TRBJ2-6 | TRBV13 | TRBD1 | TGTGCCAGCAGCTTATACGTCCGGGACAGGGGGCGGTCTGGGGCCAACGTCCTGACTTTC | CASSLYVRDRGRSGANVLTF
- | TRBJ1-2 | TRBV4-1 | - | TGCGCCAGCAGCCAAGATCGGACAGATAACTATGGCTACACCTTC | CASSQDRTDNYGYTF
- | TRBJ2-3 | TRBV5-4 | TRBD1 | TGTGCCAGCAACGGAGACAGGGGGCTTTCAGATACGCAGTATTTT | CASNGDRGLSDTQYF
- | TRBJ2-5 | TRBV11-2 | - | TGTGCCAGCAGCCGAGTCCCTCGGGGCACTCGAGAGACCCAGTACTTC | CASSRVPRGTRETQYF
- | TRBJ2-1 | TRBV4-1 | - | TGCGCCAGCAGCCAAGATCGGCTAGGCAGGGAGCAGTTCTTC | CASSQDRLGREQFF
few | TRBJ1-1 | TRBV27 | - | TGTGCCAGCAGTTTCGCGGGGAGGGACACTGAAGCTTTCTTT | CASSFAGRDTEAFF
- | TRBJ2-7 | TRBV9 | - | TGTGCCACACCTCGCAGGGCGCGGGACGAGCAGTACTTC | CATPRRARDEQYF
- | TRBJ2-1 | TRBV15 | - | TGTGCCACAAGCACGGGGGAGTACAATGAGCAGTTCTTC | CATSTGEYNEQFF
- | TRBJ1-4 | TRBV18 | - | TGTGCCACCAAATCGGGCTCAACTAATGAAAAACTGTTTTTT | CATKSGSTNEKLFF
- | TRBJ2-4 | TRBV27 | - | TGTGCCAGCAGTTTATCAGACGGAAACATTCAGTACTTC | CASSLSDGNIQYF
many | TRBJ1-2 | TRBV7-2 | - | TGTGCCAGCAGCTTAGATCTCAAACAGACCAATTACTATGGCTACACCTTC | CASSLDLKQTNYYGYTF
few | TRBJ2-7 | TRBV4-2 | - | TGTGCCAGCAGCCAACCGGGACGGCGTTACGAGCAGTACTTC | CASSQPGRRYEQYF
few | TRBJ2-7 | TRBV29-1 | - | TGCAGCGTGAACCGGGACGTAGGCTCCTACGAGCAGTACTTC | CSVNRDVGSYEQYF
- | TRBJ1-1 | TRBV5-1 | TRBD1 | TGCGCCAGCAGGACTACAGGGGTGATTATCGGGGACACTGAAGCTTTCTTT | CASRTTGVIIGDTEAFF
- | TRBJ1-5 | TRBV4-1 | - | TGCGCCAGCAGCCAAGATGTAAGAACTCCCGGGAGGGGCCAGCCCCAGCATTTT | CASSQDVRTPGRGQPQHF
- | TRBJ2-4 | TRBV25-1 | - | TGTGCCAGCAAACACTCGGCCCCGGAGGGGGAGACCCGGTACTTC | CASKHSAPEGETRYF
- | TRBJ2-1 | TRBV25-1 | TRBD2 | TGTGCCAGCAGTGATAGCGGGAGGACTCTCTTGTTCTTC | CASSDSGRTLLFF
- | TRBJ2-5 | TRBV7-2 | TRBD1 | TGTGCCAGCAGCTTGGGGGGACAGGCCCAAGAGACCCAGTACTTC | CASSLGGQAQETQYF
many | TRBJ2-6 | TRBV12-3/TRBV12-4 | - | TGTGCCAGCAGTATCTCTGGGGCCAACGTCCTGACTTTC | CASSISGANVLTF
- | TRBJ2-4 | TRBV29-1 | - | TGCAGCGTTGAGGGGACCGTAGGGCCCAAAAACATTCAGTACTTC | CSVEGTVGPKNIQYF